Listed below are T cell receptor beta chains from one sample, sequenced in a study of brain T cells in children with intractable seizures. Assay: immunoSEQ multiplex PCR; the TCRdb copy retains only in-frame clones and omits some. The sample carries under 400,000 clones, 93% recorded once. The starting material was peripheral blood, obtained more than 4 months after surgery. These TCRs come from a boy younger than two with tuberous sclerosis and intractable seizures. Each CDR3 is given without its conserved first and last residue.

TRBV11-3	ASSLGKAYEQY
TRBV30	AWRPDSYQPQH
TRBV4-1	ASSLSGGATDTQY
TRBV3-1/TRBV3-2	ASSLGGTLYTEAF
TRBV27	ASSYGTGESPLH
TRBV30	AWSADSGNTIY
TRBV15	ATSRDKAGGFNEQF
TRBV15	ATSRSVDRANSPLH
TRBV5-1	ASSKYSQGPSEY
TRBV9	ASSVGTSGYEQF
TRBV6-5	ASSYSNGGSTDTQY
TRBV18	ASSPQGTDEQF
TRBV7-9	ASSPIGVT
TRBV5-4	ASSLGTGGLGGNTIY
TRBV6-1	ASSEYFLAGVYEQF
TRBV28	ASSPPRAKSEQY
TRBV29-1	SVLSTGKTEAF
TRBV24-1	ATSDLQSVAGEQF
TRBV4-1	ASSHVTGGKGYT
TRBV11-3	ASSHPDFLEAF
TRBV10-3	AITPDYYGYT
TRBV24-1	ATSDPNRGHGYT
TRBV18	ASSPTSNQPQH
TRBV6-5	ASSYSFRVDSPLH
TRBV5-1	ASSLAQGSYNEQF
TRBV20-1	SAKNYEQY
TRBV19	ASSTGGGGYT
TRBV18	ASSPRGRASNYGYT
TRBV2	ASSGDRLSANVLT
TRBV6-2/TRBV6-3	ASSPVWGTSGRYEQY
TRBV3-1/TRBV3-2	ASSQFPDLSVA
TRBV9	ASSVVLGTIY
TRBV2	ASSEAYRGSYEQY
TRBV12-3/TRBV12-4	ASSATDTQY
TRBV20-1	SASPRLGQY
TRBV3-1/TRBV3-2	ASSQERRSYNEQF
TRBV13	ASSSPGGGAREGF
TRBV7-2	ASSLLGGVTEAF
TRBV6-5	ASSYRGVTIQY
TRBV4-2	ASSQEATSGASYEQY
TRBV30	AWSPKSNSPLH
TRBV19	ASGSLKGGQETQY
TRBV19	ASSRQGETQY
TRBV7-9	ASSLSEAF
TRBV7-9	ASSLARGSEQF
TRBV29-1	SVEGWNYGYT
TRBV7-9	ASSSGSLVSGYT
TRBV29-1	SVEGLAGGPYEQY
TRBV19	ASGKGDEQF
TRBV11-3	ASRGQGGTGELF
TRBV7-9	ASSLSDEAF
TRBV18	ASSLRENDEKLF
TRBV4-1	ASSQDRAGDTEAF
TRBV11-2	ASSLGRLAGGGETQY
TRBV9	ASSVDVGGQVNTIY
TRBV27	ASSLWATGLNEQF
TRBV14	ASSQDEGRDTLYYEQY
TRBV18	ASSQNLGAAGNEKLF
TRBV7-3	ASSLVGGGAPDTQY
TRBV6-5	ASSNWAGEQETQY